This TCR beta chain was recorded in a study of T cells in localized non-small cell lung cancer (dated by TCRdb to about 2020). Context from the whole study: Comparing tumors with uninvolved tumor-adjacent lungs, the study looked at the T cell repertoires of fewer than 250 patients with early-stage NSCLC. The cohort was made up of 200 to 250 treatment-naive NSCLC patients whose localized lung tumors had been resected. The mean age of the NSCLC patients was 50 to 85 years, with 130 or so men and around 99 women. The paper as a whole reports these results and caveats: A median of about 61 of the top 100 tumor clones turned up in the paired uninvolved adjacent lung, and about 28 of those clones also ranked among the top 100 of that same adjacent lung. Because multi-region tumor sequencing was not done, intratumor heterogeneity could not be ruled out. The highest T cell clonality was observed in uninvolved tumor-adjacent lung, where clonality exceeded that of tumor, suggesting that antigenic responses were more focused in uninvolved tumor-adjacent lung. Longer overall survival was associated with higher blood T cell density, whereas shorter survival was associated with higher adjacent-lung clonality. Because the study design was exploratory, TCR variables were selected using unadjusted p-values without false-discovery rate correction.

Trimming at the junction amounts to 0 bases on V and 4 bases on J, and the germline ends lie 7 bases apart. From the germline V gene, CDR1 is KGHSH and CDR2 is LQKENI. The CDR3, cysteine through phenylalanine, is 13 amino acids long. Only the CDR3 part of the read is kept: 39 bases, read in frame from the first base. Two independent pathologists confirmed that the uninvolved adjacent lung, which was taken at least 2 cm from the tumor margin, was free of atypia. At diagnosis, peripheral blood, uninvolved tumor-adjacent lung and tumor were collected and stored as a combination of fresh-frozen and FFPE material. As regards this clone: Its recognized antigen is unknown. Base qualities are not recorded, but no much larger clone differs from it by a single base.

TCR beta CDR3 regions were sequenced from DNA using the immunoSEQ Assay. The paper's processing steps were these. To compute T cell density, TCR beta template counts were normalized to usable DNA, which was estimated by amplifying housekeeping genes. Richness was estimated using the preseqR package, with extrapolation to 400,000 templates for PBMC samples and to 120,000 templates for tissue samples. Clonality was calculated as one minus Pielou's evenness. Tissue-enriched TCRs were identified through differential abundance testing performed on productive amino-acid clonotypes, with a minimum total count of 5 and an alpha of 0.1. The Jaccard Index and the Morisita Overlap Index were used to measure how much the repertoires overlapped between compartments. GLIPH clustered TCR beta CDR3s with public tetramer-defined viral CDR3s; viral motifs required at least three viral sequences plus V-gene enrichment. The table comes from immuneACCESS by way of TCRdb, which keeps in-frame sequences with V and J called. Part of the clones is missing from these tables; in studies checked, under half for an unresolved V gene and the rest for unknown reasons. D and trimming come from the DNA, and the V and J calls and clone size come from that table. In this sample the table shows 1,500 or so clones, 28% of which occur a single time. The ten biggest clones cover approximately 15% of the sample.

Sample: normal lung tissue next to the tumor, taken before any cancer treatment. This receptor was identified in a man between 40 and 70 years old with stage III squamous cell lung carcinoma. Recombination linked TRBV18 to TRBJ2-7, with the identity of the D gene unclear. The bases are TGTGCCAGCTCACCACCGTCAGTATACGAGCAGTACTTC. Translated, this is CASSPPSVYEQYF. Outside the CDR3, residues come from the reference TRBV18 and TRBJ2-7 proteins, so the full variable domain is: NAGVMQNPRHLVRRRGQEARLRCSPMKGHSHVYWYRQLPEEGLKFMVYLQKENIIDESGMPKERFSAEFPKEGPSILRIQQVVRGDSAAYFCASSPPSVYEQYFGPGTRLTVT.